Below, 20 T cell receptor beta chains from the same sample are listed, as sequenced in a study of response to subunit inactivated influenza vaccine. TCRdb processed the RT-PCR reads anew with MiXCR; each CDR3 protein has one entry. Found here are around 570,000 distinct CDR3 sequences, 7.6% of them singletons; the top ten hold roughly 13%. This sample comprised PBMCs from blood, obtained roughly 24 months after vaccination. The source of these receptors is a man aged 50 to 69 who received an inactivated influenza vaccine.

This chain links TRBV27 with TRBJ2-5; D is possibly TRBD1 (7 bases). The CDR3 runs 18 residues. Germline V gene sequence: CDR1 MNHEY, CDR2 SMNVEV (reference sequence). V was clipped by 8 bases and J by 3 bases, with 28 bases between them. The DNA of the CDR3 is TGTGCCAGCTCCTCCAGGCCCCCGACACAGGGGAGGAAAGAGACCCAGTACTTC. It specifies CASSSRPPTQGRKETQYF.

The CDR3 is CASSGLQGAAEAFF. For the CDR3, the DNA is TGCGCCAGCAGTGGTCTACAGGGGGCGGCTGAAGCTTTCTTT. The J gene is TRBJ1-1, the V gene TRBV5-1; TRBD1 matches 9 bases. Per the germline V gene, CDR1 is SGHRS and CDR2 is YFSETQ. J was trimmed by 6 bases and V by 5 bases; bases with no gene match: 8. The CDR3 totals 14 residues.

This chain joins TRBV5-1 and TRBJ2-6, with 7 bases aligning to TRBD1. The CDR3 runs 16 residues. The germline CDR1 and CDR2 sequences are SGHRS and YFSETQ. J lost 2 bases, V lost 2 bases, and 4 bases had no gene match. The CDR3 loop reads CASSLQGPTGANVLTF. CDR3 coding DNA: TGCGCCAGCAGCTTACAGGGGCCCACTGGGGCCAACGTCCTGACTTTC.

This clonotype turned up a few times. This chain connects TRBV20-1 to TRBJ1-6; 8 bases fit TRBD1. In germline, CDR1 is DFQATT, CDR2 SNEGSKA (reference sequence). The CDR3 covers 13 residues. V lost 6 bases to trimming and J lost 8 bases; unmatched junction nucleotides: 6. The CDR3 DNA reads TGCAGTGCAGACAGGGGTTATGATTCACCCCTCCACTTT. Its protein is CSADRGYDSPLHF.

In this sample, this clonotype turned up many times. V gene TRBV6-2 or TRBV6-3 combines with J gene TRBJ2-1, with 12 bases identical to TRBD2. The CDR3 consists of 15 residues. From germline, CDR1 is MNHEY and CDR2 SVGEGT. V lost 5 bases and J lost 6; bases outside the gene matches: 5. CDR3 sequence (DNA): TGTGCCAGCAGTCAGACTAGCGGGAGATTCAATGAGCAGTTCTTC. It yields the protein CASSQTSGRFNEQFF.

CDR3 in amino acids: CASSPHGAASEAFF. CDR3 nucleotides: TGTGCCAGCAGCCCCCACGGCGCGGCTTCTGAAGCTTTCTTT. This chain connects TRBV6-9 to TRBJ1-1, with no clear D. The CDR3 runs 14 residues. The germline V gene has CDR1 MNHGY and CDR2 SVAAGI. Trimming left V 6 bases short and J 6 bases short, with 17 bases between.

The chain recombines TRBV30 with TRBJ2-5; D gene uncertain. This CDR3 region has 13 residues. Trimming cost V 0 bases and J 7 bases, with 12 bases left between them. CDR1 and CDR2 from the germline V gene are GTSNPN and SVGIG (reference sequence). CDR3 DNA: TGTGCCTGGAGTGTACGATCCCTCGGGACCCAGTACTTC. Protein: CAWSVRSLGTQYF.

This clonotype was counted ten times or more. V is TRBV28 and J is TRBJ2-7; D is unresolved. The ends were cut back, 5 bases at V and 4 bases at J, with 12 bases in the middle. Germline lookup yields CDR1 MDHEN and CDR2 SYDVKM. The CDR3 consists of 13 residues. In DNA, the CDR3 is TGTGCCAGCAGTAGCGAGGTTGTTTACGAGCAGTACTTC. Its translation: CASSSEVVYEQYF.

The CDR3 loop is CASSQGWAAVLDTQYF. The CDR3 DNA reads TGTGCCAGCAGCCAAGGATGGGCAGCGGTGTTAGATACGCAGTATTTT. J is TRBJ2-3 and V is TRBV14; possibly TRBD2 for D (5 bases). Germline V gene data show CDR1 as SGHDN and CDR2 as FVKESK. This CDR3 comprises 16 residues. V shed 1 base and J shed 5 bases, with 16 bases lying between them.

The chain couples TRBV21-1 to TRBJ2-3. TRBV21-1 is a known pseudogene. This CDR3 is 15 amino acids long. CDR3 coding DNA: TGTGCCAGCAGAAGGTGGACCCCTAGCACAGATACGCAGTATTTT. Translated: CASRRWTPSTDTQYF.

The chain joins TRBV5-1 to TRBJ2-7; TRBD2 might be the D (5 bases). The germline V gene encodes CDR1 SGHRS and CDR2 YFSETQ. The CDR3 totals 13 residues. V was pared by 4 bases and J by 0 bases, with 8 bases between. The CDR3 sequence is CASSPADSYEQYF. The CDR3 DNA reads as TGCGCCAGCAGCCCAGCGGACTCCTACGAGCAGTACTTC.

The table lists this clonotype with a few counts. The V call is TRBV14, the J call TRBJ2-1, with a weak D call TRBD2 (6 bases). The CDR3 is made up of 15 amino acids. CDR1 is SGHDN, CDR2 FVKESK, per germline. Trimming shortened V by 4 bases and J by 4 bases, and 14 bases separated the two germline ends. The CDR3 loop reads CASSPARTTYNEQFF. DNA for the CDR3: TGTGCCAGCAGCCCAGCAAGGACTACATACAATGAGCAGTTCTTC.

The CDR3 nucleotides read TGCAGCGTTAGGACTAGCACCACCGGGGAGCTGTTTTTT. Its protein is CSVRTSTTGELFF. The chain couples TRBV29-1 to TRBJ2-2; 8 nucleotides align to TRBD2. This CDR3 is 13 amino acids long. Germline values: CDR1 SQVTM, CDR2 ANQGSEA. The junction had 3 bases not matched to a gene; V was cut back by 5 bases and J by 4 bases.

This clonotype occurred a few times. V and J are TRBV5-1 and TRBJ2-7; D not certain. Trimming took off 4 bases at V and 5 bases at J, with 16 bases between the two ends. Germline CDR1 is SGHRS and CDR2 is YFSETQ. This CDR3 has 14 residues. The CDR3: CASSPRALGNEQYF. The DNA of the CDR3 is TGCGCCAGCAGCCCCCGGGCCTTAGGCAACGAGCAGTACTTC.

The chain employs TRBV4-2 and TRBJ2-5; 8 bases are shared with TRBD2. Per the germline V gene, CDR1 is LGHNA and CDR2 is YNFKEQ. The trim removed 0 bases at V and 2 bases at J, leaving 5 bases unmatched. This CDR3 region has 16 residues. CDR3 amino acids: CASSQEIRGGQETQYF. CDR3 nucleotides: TGTGCCAGCAGCCAAGAGATCCGCGGGGGGCAAGAGACCCAGTACTTC.

DNA of the CDR3: TGTGCCAGCAGCCCGCGGTCGGTGCGGGATCAAGTCGATGAGCAGTTCTTC. This translates into CASSPRSVRDQVDEQFF. This chain joins TRBV5-6 and TRBJ2-1; perhaps TRBD2 as D (6 bases). The CDR3 covers 17 residues. The V end was cut by 4 bases, the J end by 8 bases, with 25 bases between. Germline CDR1 SGHDT, CDR2 YYEEEE.

This clonotype occurred a few times. The chain recombines TRBV9 with TRBJ1-4, with D maybe TRBD1 (5 bases). The length of the CDR3 is 16 residues. Trimming removed 0 bases from V and 7 bases from J, with 16 bases in between. CDR1 is SGDLS and CDR2 is YYNGEE in the germline V gene. CDR3: CASSVGPGLSGEKLFF. As DNA, the CDR3 is TGTGCCAGCAGCGTAGGACCAGGGCTCTCCGGTGAAAAACTGTTTTTT.

The V gene is TRBV20-1, the J gene TRBJ2-1; D perhaps matches TRBD2 (7 bases). The CDR3 has 16 residues. Germline lookup yields CDR1 DFQATT and CDR2 SNEGSKA (reference sequence). Trimming removed 1 base at V and 4 bases at J, with 17 bases between. In DNA form, the CDR3 reads TGCAGTGCTAGAGGCATCACGGGGGGCGATTACAATGAGCAGTTCTTC. This encodes CSARGITGGDYNEQFF.

The table lists this clonotype with a few counts. The J gene is TRBJ2-2, the V gene TRBV19; D possibly corresponds to TRBD1 (7 bases). The CDR3 runs 16 residues. The germline V gene has CDR1 LNHDA and CDR2 SQIVND (reference sequence). V was pared by 6 bases and J by 6 bases, with 20 bases between. CDR3 sequence: CASRYGGGLLAGELFF. CDR3 DNA sequence: TGTGCCAGTAGATACGGAGGGGGCCTGTTGGCCGGGGAGCTGTTTTTT.

On this clonotype itself: A read error may explain this, as a much larger clone is one base away. The chain links TRBV6-5 to TRBJ2-7, with a possible D match to TRBD1 (5 bases). Germline CDR1 is MNHEY and CDR2 is SVGAGI. The CDR3 loop spans 15 amino acids. The CDR3 DNA sequence: TGTGCCAGCAGTTACTCGATAACAGGCTCCTACGATCAGTACTTC. Translating it yields CASSYSITGSYDQYF.